The 5 T cell receptor beta chains below were found in one sample sequenced in a study of T-cell reconstitution after alpha-beta-depleted transplantation in children. Unique molecular identifiers were incorporated when the TCRbeta library was constructed. A single record per CDR3 protein comes from TCRdb applying MiXCR to the PCR reads. Of 450,000 to 600,000 distinct CDR3 sequences listed, roughly 10% were seen once; the top ten hold just over 2%. The sequencing here drew on PBMCs, taken before TCRalphabeta/CD19-depleted stem cell transplant. These receptors came from a child aged 2-15 years with inherited bone marrow failure, due to receive a stem cell transplant.

In this sample, this clonotype turned up many times. The chain combines TRBV12-3 or TRBV12-4 with TRBJ1-3; D unresolved. CDR3 length equals 17 residues. V was pared by 4 bases and J by 4 bases, with 20 bases between. The DNA for the CDR3 is TGTGCCAGCAGTTCCGGAGCCCCTGCTCCAGAGGGAAACACCATATATTTT. It codes for CASSSGAPAPEGNTIYF.

J is TRBJ2-3 and V is TRBV27; 8 positions agree with TRBD1. The CDR3 extends over 16 amino acids. V shed 5 bases, J shed 4 bases, and the junction held 11 bases outside the gene matches. Germline V CDR1 and CDR2: MNHEY, SMNVEV (reference sequence). The CDR3 nucleotides are TGTGCCAGCAGTCCCTCGACAGGGGAGGTGGCAGATACGCAGTATTTT. Translated: CASSPSTGEVADTQYF.

This clonotype occurred many times. The chain is built from TRBV7-2 and TRBJ2-1; TRBD2 agrees at 9 bases. The CDR3 length is 17 residues. Per germline, CDR1 SGHTA and CDR2 FQGNSA. The J segment lost 6 bases and the V segment lost 2 bases, leaving 11 bases of the junction unmatched. Written as DNA, the CDR3 is TGTGCCAGCAGCTTAAGACCTAGCGGGGAGGGTAGCAATGAGCAGTTCTTC. This translates into CASSLRPSGEGSNEQFF.

This clonotype was recorded many times. This chain joins TRBV30 and TRBJ1-4; no definite D call. V was clipped by 3 bases and J by 1 base, with 12 bases between them. Per germline, CDR1 GTSNPN and CDR2 SVGIG (reference sequence). The CDR3 contains 15 residues. This chain's CDR3 is CAWRSETETNEKLFF. CDR3 sequence (DNA): TGTGCCTGGAGATCTGAGACGGAAACTAATGAAAAACTGTTTTTT.

As to this clonotype: A much larger clone sits a single nucleotide away, making a read error possible. The chain links TRBV4-2 to TRBJ2-7; D ambiguous. V lost 0 bases to trimming and J lost 4 bases, with 19 bases between them. This CDR3 is built from 17 residues. Per the germline V gene, CDR1 is LGHNA and CDR2 is YNFKEQ. The CDR3: CASSQELSWMVPYEQYF. The CDR3, as DNA: TGTGCCAGCAGCCAAGAGTTGAGTTGGATGGTCCCGTACGAGCAGTACTTC.